This entry features one T cell receptor (beta chain) sequence. The specificity of this receptor is unknown. The data are from a study of monozygotic twins with inflammatory bowel disease (dated by TCRdb to the late 2010s). In terms of the full investigation: The complete study included 30 or so monozygotic twin pairs: 19 IBD-discordant Danish pairs and nine German pairs, of which four were IBD-concordant and five were IBD-discordant. Each individual had, on average, about 151 000 unique TCRalpha sequences and 181 000 unique TCRbeta sequences available for analysis. Within discordant pairs, disease-associated traits were sought mainly by comparing IBD patients with their genetically identical healthy co-twins. General conclusions and limits of the study: Measured by the inverse Simpson index, TCRbeta repertoire diversity was lower in IBD patients than in their healthy co-twins. Compared with healthy twins, IBD patients had fewer clonotypes in common with other individuals, a difference most pronounced in patients showing signs of disease activity. Distinction between different T cell subtypes could not be achieved in the analysis. Because patients were on differing immunosuppressive treatments, the repertoires may have picked up extra background noise and inter-individual variability. No single strong signal or clonotype linked to IBD turned up in the results, so the idea that one exists was not supported. No difference in repertoire similarity was observed between concordant and discordant twins, possibly owing to limited statistical power.

From its cysteine to its phenylalanine, the CDR3 spans 14 amino acids. No DNA has been recorded. For CDR1 and CDR2, the germline V gene (reference sequence) lists DFQATT and SNEGSKA. Receptor libraries were prepared by 5' RACE. Each TCR library was prepared from about 4,000 ng of total RNA. For each sample, cDNA was synthesized in eight separate reactions using SMARTScribe reverse transcriptase. During cDNA synthesis, unique molecular identifiers containing a 6-nucleotide sample barcode were introduced by template switching. Two nested PCRs of around 15 and 10 cycles amplified the TCRalpha and TCRbeta cDNA, and bead purification followed each PCR. Before amplification, the cDNA was treated with uracil DNA-glycosylase and purified using the QIAquick PCR purification kit. The second PCR was the step at which Illumina TruSeq-compatible adapters and sample-specific barcodes were added. Library quality and concentration were checked on TapeStation and Qubit, and libraries were pooled at approximately 5 ng each. Sequencing of the pooled libraries was done on an Illumina HiSeq2500 single-index Rapid Run using custom sequencing primers and 2 x 100 bp reads. Per the original workflow: UMI-based consensus assembly with MiGEC version 1.2.6 was used to correct PCR and sequencing errors. V(D)J alignment, clonotype assembly and CDR3 extraction were performed with MiXCR version 2.1.1. Normalisation of gene usage, clonotype sharing and MAIT/NKT TCR abundance was achieved by analysing the top 1000, 10 000 and 20 000 clonotypes per sample. After downsampling to 27 000 UMIs, diversity was calculated as the inverse Simpson index using the vegan R package. Paired Mann-Whitney U tests were applied to discordant twin pairs, and Benjamini-Hochberg correction was used for multiple testing. After the reads were reprocessed by TCRdb, one entry was made per CDR3 protein sequence, with no DNA. Clone size and V and J calls follow TCRdb, not the original study. The data table for this sample lists roughly 330,000 distinct CDR3 sequences. The ten largest clones take up around 2% of the sample.

From each donor, a roughly 2.3 ml peripheral blood sample was collected into PAXgene tubes and stored at -80 degrees C. Total RNA was isolated from whole blood with the PAXgene blood miRNA kit on an automated QIAcube, without T cell sorting. Deep TCRalpha and TCRbeta repertoire profiling with unique molecular barcoding was performed on peripheral blood of monozygotic twin pairs concordant or discordant for inflammatory bowel disease. Smoking habits were recorded for all twin pairs, with individuals classified as current, former or never smokers. The V and J genes are TRBV20-1 and TRBJ1-6. The TCR originated in a human donor with ulcerative colitis or Crohn's disease, or a healthy co-twin of an affected twin (not recorded which). Source material: blood. The CDR3 protein sequence reads: CSASNVADNSPLHF.